The 9 T cell receptor beta chains presented below share a single source sample, sequenced in a study of blood T cell repertoires in COVID-19. Using immunoSEQ multiplex PCR, the repertoire was profiled, and TCRdb retains in-frame clones only, with some absent. The repertoire consists of some 220,000 clones, with roughly 81% occurring once and the leading ten covering approximately 2.6%. Sequencing was done on a sample of peripheral blood. These receptors were taken from a man aged 45-65 years who had recovered from COVID-19.

The chain joins TRBV27 to TRBJ1-2; D is possibly TRBD1 (6 bases). The CDR3 covers 15 residues. The V gene lost 3 bases and the J gene lost 0 bases, with 11 bases spanning the gap. CDR1 is MNHEY, CDR2 SMNVEV, per germline (reference sequence). CDR3 in DNA: TGTGCCAGCAGTTTTCGGACAGAACCTAACTATGGCTACACCTTC. Protein product: CASSFRTEPNYGYTF.

The chain carries TRBV7-8 and TRBJ2-7; 9 bases map to TRBD1. This CDR3 is 13 amino acids long. Trimming took 5 bases from V and 4 from J; bases not matched to a gene: 3. From germline, CDR1 is SGHVS and CDR2 FQNEAQ. CDR3 nucleotide sequence: TGTGCCAGCAGCCCCGGGACAGGGTACGAGCAGTACTTC. Protein: CASSPGTGYEQYF.

This clone was seen a single time. J is TRBJ2-1 and V is TRBV7-9, with D possibly TRBD2 on 6 matching bases. Trimming cost V 2 bases and J 1 base, with 9 bases left between them. CDR1 is SEHNR, CDR2 FQNEAQ, per germline (reference sequence). The CDR3 length is 15 residues. CDR3 sequence reads: CASSLLAASYNEQFF. The CDR3 nucleotides are TGTGCCAGCAGCTTATTAGCGGCATCCTACAATGAGCAGTTCTTC.

The chain uses TRBV12-3 or TRBV12-4 and TRBJ1-1; D is unclear. Trimming pared 7 bases from V and 6 bases from J, leaving 9 bases between. The CDR3 is 11 residues long. The DNA for the CDR3 is TGTGCCAGCACCATGTTTGCTGAAGCTTTCTTT. This sequence encodes CASTMFAEAFF.

This clone was detected only once. The rearrangement uses TRBV7-9 and TRBJ2-3; TRBD2 matches at 10 bases. Germline V lookup: CDR1 SEHNR, CDR2 FQNEAQ (reference sequence). V lost 5 bases and J lost 6; bases outside the gene matches: 11. CDR3 length: 16 residues. The CDR3 DNA sequence: TGTGCCAGCAGCGGGGAATCTAGCGGGAGTAGGGATACGCAGTATTTT. As protein: CASSGESSGSRDTQYF.

J is TRBJ1-5 and V is TRBV6-2 or TRBV6-3; possibly TRBD1 for D (5 bases). V gave up 2 bases and J gave up 5 bases, with 13 bases separating them. There are 15 residues in the CDR3. The germline V gene encodes CDR1 MNHEY and CDR2 SVGEGT. CDR3 nucleotide sequence: TGTGCCAGCAGTTACATTAGGACACCTTATCAGCCCCAGCATTTT. Protein sequence: CASSYIRTPYQPQHF.

The chain carries TRBV7-7 and TRBJ2-7, with D maybe TRBD2 (5 bases). V was trimmed by 5 bases and J by 7 bases, leaving 15 bases between them. Germline V CDR1 and CDR2: SSHAT, FNYEAQ (reference sequence). CDR3 length: 13 amino acids. DNA of the CDR3: TGTGCCAGCAGCCTGGGATCTTCGGGGGAGCAGTACTTC. This gives the protein CASSLGSSGEQYF.

The chain carries TRBV6-5 and TRBJ2-7; the D gene is possibly TRBD2 (6 bases). The CDR3 is 15 amino acids. CDR1 MNHEY and CDR2 SVGAGI come from the germline V gene. Trimming pared 3 bases from V and 0 bases from J, leaving 12 bases between. The CDR3 DNA is TGTGCCAGCAGTTATGAAGGAGGGTCCTCCTACGAGCAGTACTTC. The encoded protein is CASSYEGGSSYEQYF.

V is TRBV7-9 and J is TRBJ1-3; no definite D call. Germline CDR1 SEHNR, CDR2 FQNEAQ (reference sequence). The CDR3 extends over 15 amino acids. Trimming left V 2 bases short and J 2 bases short, with 10 bases between. Here the CDR3 DNA reads TGTGCCAGCAGCTTAACCGGTACGGCTGGAAACACCATATATTTT. Protein sequence: CASSLTGTAGNTIYF.